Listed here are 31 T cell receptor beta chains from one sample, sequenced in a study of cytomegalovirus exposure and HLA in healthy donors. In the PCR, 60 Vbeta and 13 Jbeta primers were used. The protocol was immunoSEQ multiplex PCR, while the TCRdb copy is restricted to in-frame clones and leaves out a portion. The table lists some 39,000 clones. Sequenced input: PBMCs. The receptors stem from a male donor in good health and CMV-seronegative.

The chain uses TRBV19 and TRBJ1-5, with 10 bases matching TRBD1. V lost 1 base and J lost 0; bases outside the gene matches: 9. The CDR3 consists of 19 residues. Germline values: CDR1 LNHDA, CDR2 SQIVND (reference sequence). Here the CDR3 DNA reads TGTGCCAGTAGTATAGTGGTGACAGGGGGCCGCTATAGCAATCAGCCCCAGCATTTT. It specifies CASSIVVTGGRYSNQPQHF.

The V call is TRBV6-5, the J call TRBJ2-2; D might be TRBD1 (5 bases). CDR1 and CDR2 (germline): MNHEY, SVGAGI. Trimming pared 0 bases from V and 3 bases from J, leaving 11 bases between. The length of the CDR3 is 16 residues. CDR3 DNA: TGTGCCAGCAGTTACTCCCAGGGCGGTTACACCGGGGAGCTGTTTTTT. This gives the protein CASSYSQGGYTGELFF.

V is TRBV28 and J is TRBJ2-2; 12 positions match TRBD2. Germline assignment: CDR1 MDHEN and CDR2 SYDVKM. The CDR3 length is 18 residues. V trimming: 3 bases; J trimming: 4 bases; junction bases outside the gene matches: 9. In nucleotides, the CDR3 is TGTGCCAGCAGTTTTTCGGGACTAGCGGGCTTCAGCACCGGGGAGCTGTTTTTT. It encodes CASSFSGLAGFSTGELFF.

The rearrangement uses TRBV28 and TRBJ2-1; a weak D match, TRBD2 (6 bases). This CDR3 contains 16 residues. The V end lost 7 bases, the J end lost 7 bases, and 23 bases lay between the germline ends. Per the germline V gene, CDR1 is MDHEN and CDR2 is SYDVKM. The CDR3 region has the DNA TGTGCCAGCAACGAGAAGGGACTGGCCCGCTGGAATGAGCAGTTCTTC. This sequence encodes CASNEKGLARWNEQFF. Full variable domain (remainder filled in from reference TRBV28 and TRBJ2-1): DVKVTQSSRYLVKRTGEKVFLECVQDMDHENMFWYRQDPGLGLRLIYFSYDVKMKEKGDIPEGYSVSREKKERFSLILESASTNQTSMYLCASNEKGLARWNEQFFGPGTRLTVL.

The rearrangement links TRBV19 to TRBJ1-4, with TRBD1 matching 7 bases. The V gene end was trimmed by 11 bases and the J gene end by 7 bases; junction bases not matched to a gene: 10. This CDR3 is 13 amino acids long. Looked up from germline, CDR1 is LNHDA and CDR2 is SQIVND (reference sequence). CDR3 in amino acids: CAVHDRESEKLFF. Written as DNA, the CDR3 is TGTGCCGTGCATGACAGGGAAAGTGAAAAACTGTTTTTT.

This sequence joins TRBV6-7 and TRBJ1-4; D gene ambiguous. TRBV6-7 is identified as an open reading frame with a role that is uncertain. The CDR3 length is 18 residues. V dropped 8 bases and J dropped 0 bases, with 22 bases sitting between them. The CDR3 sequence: CASGLCKPNQATNEKLFF. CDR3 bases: TGTGCCAGCGGACTTTGTAAGCCAAACCAAGCAACTAATGAAAAACTGTTTTTT.

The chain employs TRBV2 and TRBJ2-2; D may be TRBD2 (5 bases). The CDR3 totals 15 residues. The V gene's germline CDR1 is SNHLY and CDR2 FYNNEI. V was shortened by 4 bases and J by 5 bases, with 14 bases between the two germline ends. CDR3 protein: CASSAGISRTGELFF. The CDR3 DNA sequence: TGTGCCAGCAGTGCCGGGATAAGCAGAACCGGGGAGCTGTTTTTT.

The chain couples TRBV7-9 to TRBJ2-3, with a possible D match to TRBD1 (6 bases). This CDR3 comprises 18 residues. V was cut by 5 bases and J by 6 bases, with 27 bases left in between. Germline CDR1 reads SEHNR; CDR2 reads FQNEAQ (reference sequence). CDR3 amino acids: CASSPHEIGRGYVDTQYF. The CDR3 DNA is TGTGCCAGCAGCCCCCATGAAATCGGCAGGGGCTATGTGGATACGCAGTATTTT. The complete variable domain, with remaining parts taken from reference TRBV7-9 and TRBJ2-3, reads DTGVSQNPRHKITKRGQNVTFRCDPISEHNRLYWYRQTLGQGPEFLTYFQNEAQLEKSRLLSDRFSAERPKGSFSTLEIQRTEQGDSAMYLCASSPHEIGRGYVDTQYFGPGTRLTVL.

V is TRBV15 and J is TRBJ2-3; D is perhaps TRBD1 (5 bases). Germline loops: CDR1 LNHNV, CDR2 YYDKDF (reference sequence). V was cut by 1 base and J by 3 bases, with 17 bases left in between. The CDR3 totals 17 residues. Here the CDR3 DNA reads TGTGCCACCAGCAGAGTTCTGGGCAGGGAAGGGACAGATACGCAGTATTTT. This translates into CATSRVLGREGTDTQYF.

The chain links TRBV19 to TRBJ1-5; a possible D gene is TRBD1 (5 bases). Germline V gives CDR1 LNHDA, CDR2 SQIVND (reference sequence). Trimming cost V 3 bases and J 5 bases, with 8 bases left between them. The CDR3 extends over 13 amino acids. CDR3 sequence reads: CASSITGDQPQHF. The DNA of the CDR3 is TGTGCCAGTAGTATTACGGGGGATCAGCCCCAGCATTTT.

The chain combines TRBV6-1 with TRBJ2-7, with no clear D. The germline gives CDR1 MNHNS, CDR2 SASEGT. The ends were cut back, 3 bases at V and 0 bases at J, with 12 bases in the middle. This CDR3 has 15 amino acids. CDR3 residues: CASSEYSSSSYEQYF. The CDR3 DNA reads TGTGCCAGCAGTGAGTACTCCTCTAGCTCCTACGAGCAGTACTTC.

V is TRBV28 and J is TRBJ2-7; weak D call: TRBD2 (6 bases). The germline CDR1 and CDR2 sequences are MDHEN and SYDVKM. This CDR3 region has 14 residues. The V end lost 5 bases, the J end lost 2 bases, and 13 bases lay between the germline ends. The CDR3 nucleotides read TGTGCCAGCAGTCCTCGGGGGTTACCCTACGAGCAGTACTTC. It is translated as CASSPRGLPYEQYF.

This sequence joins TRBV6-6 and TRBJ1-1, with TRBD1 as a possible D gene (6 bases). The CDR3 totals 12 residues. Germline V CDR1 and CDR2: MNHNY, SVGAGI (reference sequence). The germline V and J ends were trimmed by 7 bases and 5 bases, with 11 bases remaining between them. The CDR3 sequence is CASTTGFTEAFF. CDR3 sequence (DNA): TGTGCCAGCACCACAGGGTTTACTGAAGCTTTCTTT.

The chain's CDR3 is CASSLGRSGTDHYEQYF. The CDR3 DNA sequence: TGTGCCAGCAGCTTAGGAAGGTCGGGGACAGACCACTACGAGCAGTACTTC. The chain uses TRBV13 and TRBJ2-7; 7 nucleotides line up with TRBD1. The CDR3 is 17 amino acids. From germline, CDR1 is PRHDT and CDR2 FYEKMQ (reference sequence). V lost 0 bases and J lost 3; bases outside the gene matches: 11.

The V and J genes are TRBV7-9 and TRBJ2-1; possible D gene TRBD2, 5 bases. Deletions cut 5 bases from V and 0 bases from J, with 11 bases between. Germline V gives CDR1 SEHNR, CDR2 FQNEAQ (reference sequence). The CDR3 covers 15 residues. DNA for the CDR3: TGTGCCAGCAGCCCTACTAGAAACTCCTACAATGAGCAGTTCTTC. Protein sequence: CASSPTRNSYNEQFF.

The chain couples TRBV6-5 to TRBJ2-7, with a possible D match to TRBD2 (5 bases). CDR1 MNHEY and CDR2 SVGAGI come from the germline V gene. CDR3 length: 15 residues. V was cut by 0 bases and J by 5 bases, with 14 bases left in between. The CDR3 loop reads CASSYSIRGLDEQYF. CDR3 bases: TGTGCCAGCAGTTACTCGATACGGGGTCTTGACGAGCAGTACTTC.

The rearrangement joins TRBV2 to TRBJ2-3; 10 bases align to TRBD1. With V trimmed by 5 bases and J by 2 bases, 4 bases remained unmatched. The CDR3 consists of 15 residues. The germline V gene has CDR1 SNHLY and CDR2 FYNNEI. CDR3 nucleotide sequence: TGTGCCAGCAGTATCGGACAGGGGGTCACAGATACGCAGTATTTT. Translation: CASSIGQGVTDTQYF.

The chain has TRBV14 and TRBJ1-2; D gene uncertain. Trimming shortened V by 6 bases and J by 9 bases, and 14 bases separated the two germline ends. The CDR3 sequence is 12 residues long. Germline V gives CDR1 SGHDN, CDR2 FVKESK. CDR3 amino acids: CASSKQRDSYTF. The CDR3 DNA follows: TGTGCCAGCAGTAAACAGAGAGATAGCTACACCTTC.

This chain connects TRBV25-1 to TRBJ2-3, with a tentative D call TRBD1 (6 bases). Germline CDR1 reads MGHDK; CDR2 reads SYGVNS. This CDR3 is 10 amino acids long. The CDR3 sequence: CAVQGDTQYF. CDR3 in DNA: TGTGCAGTACAGGGAGATACGCAGTATTTT. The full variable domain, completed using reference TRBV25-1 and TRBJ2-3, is EADIYQTPRYLVIGTGKKITLECSQTMGHDKMYWYQQDPGMELHLIHYSYGVNSTEKGDLSSESTVSRIRTEHFPLTLESARPSHTSQYLCAVQGDTQYFGPGTRLTVL.

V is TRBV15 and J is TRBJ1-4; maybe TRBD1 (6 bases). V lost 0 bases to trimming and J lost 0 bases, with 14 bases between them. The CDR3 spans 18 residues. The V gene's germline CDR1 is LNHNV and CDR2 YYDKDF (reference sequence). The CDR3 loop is CATSRDPTGGATNEKLFF. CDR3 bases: TGTGCCACCAGCAGAGATCCCACGGGGGGCGCAACTAATGAAAAACTGTTTTTT.

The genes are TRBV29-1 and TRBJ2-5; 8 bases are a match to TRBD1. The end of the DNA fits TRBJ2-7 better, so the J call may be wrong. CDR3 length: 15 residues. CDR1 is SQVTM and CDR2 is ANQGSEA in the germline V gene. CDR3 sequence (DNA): TGCAGCGTTGGGGACCGGGACAGGACAACCTACGAGCAGTACTTC. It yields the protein CSVGDRDRTTYEQYF.

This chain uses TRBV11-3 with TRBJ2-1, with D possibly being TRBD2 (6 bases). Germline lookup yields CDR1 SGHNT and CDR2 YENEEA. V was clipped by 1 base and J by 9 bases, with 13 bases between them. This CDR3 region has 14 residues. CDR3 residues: CASSLVPSVSEQFF. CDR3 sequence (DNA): TGTGCCAGCAGCTTAGTGCCTAGCGTTAGTGAGCAGTTCTTC.

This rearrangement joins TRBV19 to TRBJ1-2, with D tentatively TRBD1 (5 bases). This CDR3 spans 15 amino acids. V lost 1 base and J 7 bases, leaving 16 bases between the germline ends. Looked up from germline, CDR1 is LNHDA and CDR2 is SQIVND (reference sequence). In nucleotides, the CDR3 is TGTGCCAGTAGTATAGGACGCGGGGACCGGGGTGGCTACACCTTC. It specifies CASSIGRGDRGGYTF.

CDR3 sequence (DNA): TGTGCCAGCAGTTCACAGGGGGCCAAGGTCACTGAAGCTTTCTTT. It is translated as CASSSQGAKVTEAFF. The chain recombines TRBV2 with TRBJ1-1, with 9 bases that match TRBD1. J gave up 4 bases and V 5 bases, and 8 bases lay outside the gene matches. The germline CDR1 and CDR2 sequences are SNHLY and FYNNEI. The CDR3 extends over 15 amino acids.

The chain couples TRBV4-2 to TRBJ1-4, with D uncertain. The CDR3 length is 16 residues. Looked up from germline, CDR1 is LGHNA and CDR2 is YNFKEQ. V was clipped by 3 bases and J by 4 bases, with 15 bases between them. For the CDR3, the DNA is TGTGCCAGCAGCCAGGAGGGCACGACCTTTAATGAAAAACTGTTTTTT. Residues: CASSQEGTTFNEKLFF.

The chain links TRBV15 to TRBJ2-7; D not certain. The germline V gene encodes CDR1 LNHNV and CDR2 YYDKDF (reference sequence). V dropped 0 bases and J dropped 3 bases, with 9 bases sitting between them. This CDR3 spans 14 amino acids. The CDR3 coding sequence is TGTGCCACCAGCAGAGATCGAGACAACTACGAGCAGTACTTC. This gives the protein CATSRDRDNYEQYF.

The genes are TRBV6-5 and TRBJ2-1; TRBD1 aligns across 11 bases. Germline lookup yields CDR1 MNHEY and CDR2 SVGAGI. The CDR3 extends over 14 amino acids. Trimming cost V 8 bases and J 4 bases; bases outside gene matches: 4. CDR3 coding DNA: TGTGCCAGCGCCGGGACAGGGGGTTACAATGAGCAGTTCTTC. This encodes CASAGTGGYNEQFF.

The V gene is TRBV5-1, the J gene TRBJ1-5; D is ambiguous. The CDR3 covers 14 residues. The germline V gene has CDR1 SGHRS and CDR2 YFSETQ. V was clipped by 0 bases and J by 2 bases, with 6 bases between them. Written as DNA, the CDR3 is TGCGCCAGCAGCTTGGGAGGCGGCAATCAGCCCCAGCATTTT. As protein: CASSLGGGNQPQHF.

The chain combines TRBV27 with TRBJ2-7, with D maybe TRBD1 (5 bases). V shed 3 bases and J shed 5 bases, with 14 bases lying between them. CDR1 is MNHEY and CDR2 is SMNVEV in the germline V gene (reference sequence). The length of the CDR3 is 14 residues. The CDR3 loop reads CASSFMGEGDEQYF. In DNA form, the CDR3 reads TGTGCCAGCAGTTTCATGGGCGAAGGGGACGAGCAGTACTTC.

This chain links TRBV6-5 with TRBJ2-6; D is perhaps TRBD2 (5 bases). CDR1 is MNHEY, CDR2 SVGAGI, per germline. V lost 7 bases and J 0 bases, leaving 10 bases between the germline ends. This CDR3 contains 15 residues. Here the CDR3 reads CASTSTSSGANVLTF. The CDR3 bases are TGTGCCAGCACTTCTACTAGCTCTGGGGCCAACGTCCTGACTTTC.

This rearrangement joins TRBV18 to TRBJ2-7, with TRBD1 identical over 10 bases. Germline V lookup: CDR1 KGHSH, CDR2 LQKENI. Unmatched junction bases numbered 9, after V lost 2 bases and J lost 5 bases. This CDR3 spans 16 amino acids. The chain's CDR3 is CASSPTSPGQGHEQYF. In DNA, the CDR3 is TGTGCCAGCTCACCAACTTCTCCGGGACAGGGGCACGAGCAGTACTTC. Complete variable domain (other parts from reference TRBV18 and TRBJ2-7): NAGVMQNPRHLVRRRGQEARLRCSPMKGHSHVYWYRQLPEEGLKFMVYLQKENIIDESGMPKERFSAEFPKEGPSILRIQQVVRGDSAAYFCASSPTSPGQGHEQYFGPGTRLTVT.